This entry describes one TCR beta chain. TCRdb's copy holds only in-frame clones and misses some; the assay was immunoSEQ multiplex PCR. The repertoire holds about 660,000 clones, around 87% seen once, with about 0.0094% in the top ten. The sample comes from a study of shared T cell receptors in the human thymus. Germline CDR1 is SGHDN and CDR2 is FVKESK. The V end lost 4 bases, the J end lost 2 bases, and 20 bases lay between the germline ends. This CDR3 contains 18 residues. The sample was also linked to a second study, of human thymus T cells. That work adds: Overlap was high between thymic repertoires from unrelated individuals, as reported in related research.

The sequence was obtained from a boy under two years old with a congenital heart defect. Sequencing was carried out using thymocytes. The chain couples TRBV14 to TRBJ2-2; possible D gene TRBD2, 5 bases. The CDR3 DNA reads TGTGCCAGCAGCCGCGGATCGCGGGCCGCAAGAAACACCGGGGAGCTGTTTTTT. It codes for CASSRGSRAARNTGELFF.